Following are 13 T cell receptor beta chains from one sample sequenced in a study of CD8+ T cells in alopecia areata (dated by TCRdb to 2016 to 2019). The label giving this sample's time point can be read as: roughly 24 weeks on oral tofacitinib. Reading the label with the study, this specimen's treatment or condition is: oral pan-JAK inhibitor, 5-10 mg twice daily. Library preparation used the immunoSEQ multiplex PCR assay. RNA was extracted from all samples and reverse transcribed into cDNA, which served as template for TCR sequencing. TCRdb carries this immuneACCESS record with in-frame sequences only. Its versions omit some clonotypes, under half of them owing to an unresolved V gene in the studies checked, with the rest unexplained. For this sample there are 170,000 or so clones; around 60% appear just once. The ten biggest clones cover about 12% of the sample. This material consisted of CD8+ T cells sorted from blood, taken at week 24, from a patient treated with tofacitinib. The receptors shown here come from a human donor with alopecia areata.

This clone was recorded at least ten times. The J gene is TRBJ2-1, the V gene TRBV2; 7 bases map to TRBD1. Germline CDR1 is SNHLY and CDR2 is FYNNEI. This CDR3 has 14 residues. V lost 6 bases to trimming and J lost 4 bases; unmatched junction nucleotides: 6. The CDR3 loop is CASRLGGPYNEQFF. The CDR3 nucleotides read TGTGCCAGCAGACTAGGGGGCCCTTACAATGAGCAGTTCTTC.

This clone has just a few counts. This chain joins TRBV7-9 and TRBJ1-1; D ambiguous. Germline lookup yields CDR1 SEHNR and CDR2 FQNEAQ (reference sequence). This CDR3 is built from 12 residues. V shed 5 bases and J shed 4 bases, with 8 bases lying between them. The CDR3 loop is CASSHLGTEAFF. CDR3 coding DNA: TGTGCCAGCAGCCATCTAGGCACTGAAGCTTTCTTT. The complete variable domain, with remaining parts taken from reference TRBV7-9 and TRBJ1-1, reads DTGVSQNPRHKITKRGQNVTFRCDPISEHNRLYWYRQTLGQGPEFLTYFQNEAQLEKSRLLSDRFSAERPKGSFSTLEIQRTEQGDSAMYLCASSHLGTEAFFGQGTRLTVV.

V is TRBV27 and J is TRBJ1-1; 8 nucleotides align to TRBD1. The germline CDR1 and CDR2 sequences are MNHEY and SMNVEV (reference sequence). The CDR3 consists of 11 residues. V shed 6 bases, J shed 8 bases, and the junction held 2 bases outside the gene matches. The CDR3 here is CASRQGGEAFF. The CDR3 DNA follows: TGTGCCAGCAGACAGGGGGGAGAAGCTTTCTTT.

In its sample, this clone was seen a few times. The chain carries TRBV4-1 and TRBJ1-2; no definite D call. The length of the CDR3 is 13 residues. V lost 0 bases and J lost 5, with 7 bases in between. Germline CDR1 reads MGHRA; CDR2 reads YSYEKL. CDR3 amino acids: CASSQDSAYGYTF. DNA for the CDR3: TGCGCCAGCAGCCAAGACTCAGCTTATGGCTACACCTTC.

The V and J genes are TRBV4-1 and TRBJ1-5, with D unclear. This CDR3 has 15 amino acids. With 0 bases removed from V and 1 base from J, the gap between germline ends came to 7 bases. Germline values: CDR1 MGHRA, CDR2 YSYEKL. The DNA of the CDR3 is TGCGCCAGCAGCCAAGACAGGTCCAGCAATCAGCCCCAGCATTTT. The encoded protein is CASSQDRSSNQPQHF.

The V and J genes are TRBV2 and TRBJ2-5, with TRBD1 identical over 7 bases. This CDR3 is built from 18 residues. V trimming: 6 bases; J trimming: 5 bases; junction bases outside the gene matches: 21. Germline lookup yields CDR1 SNHLY and CDR2 FYNNEI. CDR3 sequence: CASRGGTEVYDRGETQYF. CDR3 DNA sequence: TGTGCCAGCAGAGGGGGCACAGAGGTATATGACAGAGGGGAGACCCAGTACTTC.

This chain joins TRBV2 and TRBJ2-5; D is ambiguous. Germline V gene lookup returns CDR1 SNHLY and CDR2 FYNNEI. This CDR3 spans 15 amino acids. Trimming took 2 bases from V and 2 from J, leaving 12 bases between them. The DNA of the CDR3 is TGTGCCAGCAGTGAACTCGGAAAACTACAAGAGACCCAGTACTTC. Translation gives CASSELGKLQETQYF.

The V and J genes are TRBV5-1 and TRBJ2-3; TRBD2 matches 11 bases. The germline CDR1 and CDR2 sequences are SGHRS and YFSETQ. The junction had 5 bases not matched to a gene; V was cut back by 4 bases and J by 4 bases. The CDR3 length is 15 residues. The CDR3 DNA reads as TGCGCCAGCAGCGGGACTAGCGGACGCCCAGATACGCAGTATTTT. Translated, it gives CASSGTSGRPDTQYF.

This sequence joins TRBV29-1 and TRBJ2-7, with 7 positions matching TRBD1. The CDR3 runs 15 residues. Germline lookup yields CDR1 SQVTM and CDR2 ANQGSEA. Trimming at V came to 4 bases and at J to 3 bases, leaving 12 bases not matched to a gene. In DNA, the CDR3 is TGCAGCGTTGGTCGACAGGGCATAAAAGGCTACGAGCAGTACTTC. It encodes CSVGRQGIKGYEQYF.

The rearrangement links TRBV27 to TRBJ2-3, with D uncertain. V lost 4 bases, J lost 0 bases, and 11 bases lay in between. The CDR3 sequence is 15 residues long. CDR1 is MNHEY and CDR2 is SMNVEV in the germline V gene (reference sequence). CDR3 DNA sequence: TGTGCCAGCAGTTCCCCCCCTGGTAGCACAGATACGCAGTATTTT. Protein sequence: CASSSPPGSTDTQYF.

This clone showed up just once. The chain carries TRBV29-1 and TRBJ1-4; the D gene is possibly TRBD1 (6 bases). Between the trimmed V and J ends, which lost 5 bases and 8 bases, there was a span of 15 bases. The CDR3 spans 13 residues. CDR1 SQVTM and CDR2 ANQGSEA come from the germline V gene. CDR3 loop: CSVLPWGLEKLFF. CDR3 sequence (DNA): TGCAGCGTTTTACCTTGGGGGCTCGAAAAACTGTTTTTT.

This chain joins TRBV29-1 and TRBJ1-2; maybe TRBD1 (6 bases). The CDR3 has 13 residues. Trimming shortened V by 7 bases and J by 4 bases, and 16 bases separated the two germline ends. CDR1 and CDR2 from the germline V gene are SQVTM and ANQGSEA. The CDR3 here is CSDADRFGYGYTF. CDR3 bases: TGCAGCGACGCCGACAGGTTTGGCTATGGCTACACCTTC.

This chain uses TRBV2 with TRBJ2-3, with 9 bases identical to TRBD2. The CDR3 runs 14 residues. The junction had 5 bases not matched to a gene; V was cut back by 5 bases and J by 5 bases. CDR1 and CDR2 (germline): SNHLY, FYNNEI. The CDR3 DNA is TGTGCCAGCAGTCGACTAGCGGTGGGAGATACGCAGTATTTT. It codes for CASSRLAVGDTQYF. The full variable domain, rest sourced from reference TRBV2 and TRBJ2-3, is EPEVTQTPSHQVTQMGQEVILRCVPISNHLYFYWYRQILGQKVEFLVSFYNNEISEKSEIFDDQFSVERPDGSNFTLKIRSTKLEDSAMYFCASSRLAVGDTQYFGPGTRLTVL.